Below, 8 T cell receptor beta chains from the same sample are listed, as sequenced in a study of T cells after yellow fever vaccination. MiXCR, run by TCRdb on the 5' RACE reads, gives a single entry per CDR3 protein. This table has almost 30,000 distinct CDR3 sequences, 5% appearing once. The sequencing used CD8+ T cells sorted from PBMCs, collected 10 days after the yellow fever booster vaccination. Every receptor here comes from a man under 40 who received the YFV17D yellow fever vaccine.

This clonotype has ten or more counts. This chain links TRBV20-1 with TRBJ2-5, with a possible D match to TRBD1 (6 bases). This CDR3 contains 14 residues. V lost 5 bases and J 4 bases, leaving 17 bases between the germline ends. The germline V gene encodes CDR1 DFQATT and CDR2 SNEGSKA (reference sequence). The CDR3 coding sequence is TGCAGTGCTGACCCCTTTGAGGGGGTAGAGACCCAGTACTTC. Its protein product is CSADPFEGVETQYF.

This clonotype was picked up many times. The rearrangement links TRBV4-1 to TRBJ2-7; the match to TRBD1 covers 12 bases. Germline V CDR1 and CDR2: MGHRA, YSYEKL. The V gene end was trimmed by 4 bases and the J gene end by 5 bases; junction bases not matched to a gene: 3. The CDR3 totals 14 residues. For the CDR3, the DNA is TGCGCCAGCAGCCCGGGACAGGGGGCCCACGAGCAGTACTTC. Residues: CASSPGQGAHEQYF.

This clonotype was recorded at least ten times. The chain recombines TRBV29-1 with TRBJ2-1, with 9 bases that match TRBD2. Trimming cost V 7 bases and J 8 bases; bases outside gene matches: 9. The CDR3 spans 13 residues. Germline CDR1 is SQVTM and CDR2 is ANQGSEA. The CDR3 spells CSGEGLASDEQFF. In DNA, the CDR3 is TGCAGCGGTGAGGGACTAGCCAGCGATGAGCAGTTCTTC.

The table lists this clonotype with many counts. The rearrangement links TRBV6-2 or TRBV6-3 to TRBJ2-7; D is ambiguous. Germline V gives CDR1 MNHEY, CDR2 SVGEGT. The CDR3 has 11 amino acids. The V and J ends lost 2 bases and 2 bases respectively, with 1 base between them. CDR3 DNA sequence: TGTGCCAGCAGTTACGCCTACGAGCAGTACTTC. This sequence encodes CASSYAYEQYF.

In its sample, this clonotype was seen many times. V gene TRBV7-7 combines with J gene TRBJ2-7; tentatively, D is TRBD2 (6 bases). CDR1 and CDR2 (germline): SSHAT, FNYEAQ (reference sequence). This CDR3 has 13 amino acids. The CDR3 DNA sequence: TGTCTAAAAACGGGGGAAGGCTCCTACGAGCAGTACTTC. Translating it yields CLKTGEGSYEQYF. The variable domain in full, with the rest retrieved from reference TRBV7-7 and TRBJ2-7, is GAGVSQSPRYKVTKRGQDVTLRCDPISSHATLYWYQQALGQGPEFLTYFNYEAQPDKSGLPSDRFSAERPEGSISTLTIQRTEQRDSAMYRCLKTGEGSYEQYFGPGTRLTVT.

The chain has TRBV10-2 and TRBJ2-1; a possible D gene is TRBD1 (6 bases). CDR3 length: 14 amino acids. In germline, CDR1 is WSHSY, CDR2 SAAADI. Trimming stripped 8 bases from V and 6 bases from J, with 17 bases between. The CDR3 sequence: CASGAQGPVNEQFF. DNA of the CDR3: TGCGCCAGCGGGGCACAGGGTCCGGTCAATGAGCAGTTCTTC.

In this sample, this clonotype turned up many times. This rearrangement joins TRBV19 to TRBJ2-1; D is ambiguous. Germline values: CDR1 LNHDA, CDR2 SQIVND (reference sequence). This CDR3 is 12 amino acids long. The V end lost 6 bases, the J end lost 4 bases, and 7 bases lay between the germline ends. The CDR3: CASSPSYNEQFF. The DNA of the CDR3 is TGTGCCAGTAGCCCTAGTTACAATGAGCAGTTCTTC.

This clonotype occurred many times. In DNA, the CDR3 is TGTGCCAGCTCACCACCGTCTGGGGAGTCTGAGCAGTTCTTC. It yields the protein CASSPPSGESEQFF. J is TRBJ2-1 and V is TRBV18; D may be TRBD2 (5 bases). Between the trimmed V and J ends, which lost 0 bases and 9 bases, there was a span of 12 bases. The CDR3 contains 14 residues. Germline CDR1 reads KGHSH; CDR2 reads LQKENI.